These 9 T cell receptor beta chains were all obtained from the same sample, sequenced in a study of T cell clusters in autoimmune cytopenias. Approximately 36,000 genome equivalents of blood DNA were amplified for TRB. One tube held mixed TRB-A and TRB-B primer pools for touch-down PCR. With the multiplex PCR reads reprocessed, TCRdb shows one record per CDR3 protein and no DNA. This table holds roughly 6,700 distinct CDR3 sequences. The sample also formed part of further work on T cell repertoires in aging, cancer and after chemotherapy.

The sample was peripheral blood. The receptors come from a human donor in good health.

Measured by frequency, this clonotype is medium-sized. The chain is built from TRBV15 and TRBJ1-2. The CDR3 totals 14 residues. Germline assignment: CDR1 LNHNV and CDR2 YYDKDF (reference sequence). This CDR3 reads CATSRAEGGVGYTF.

According to its frequency, this clonotype is medium-sized. V is TRBV29-1 and J is TRBJ1-1; the TRBD1 assignment by TCRdb is unverifiable without DNA. The V gene's germline CDR1 is SQVTM and CDR2 ANQGSEA. This CDR3 is built from 13 residues. The CDR3 region is CSVDPTGNTEAFF. The full variable domain, rest sourced from reference TRBV29-1 and TRBJ1-1, is SAVISQKPSRDICQRGTSLTIQCQVDSQVTMMFWYRQQPGQSLTLIATANQGSEATYESGFVIDKFPISRPNLTFSTLTVSNMSPEDSSIYLCSVDPTGNTEAFFGQGTRLTVV.

This clonotype counts as medium-sized by frequency. This chain joins TRBV29-1 and TRBJ2-7; TCRdb selects TRBD1, and the lack of DNA leaves this call unchecked. This CDR3 region has 13 residues. The germline CDR1 and CDR2 sequences are SQVTM and ANQGSEA. Here the CDR3 reads CSGSDRDTYEQYF.

The V gene is TRBV11-3, the J gene TRBJ1-6. The germline CDR1 and CDR2 sequences are SGHNT and YENEEA. The CDR3 covers 17 residues. The CDR3 sequence is CASSLVGLSSYNSPLHF.

According to its frequency, this clonotype is medium-sized (0.01 to 0.1%). This chain connects TRBV5-5 to TRBJ1-3. The CDR3 length is 16 residues. Per the germline V gene, CDR1 is SGHKS and CDR2 is YYEKEE (reference sequence). CDR3 protein: CASSLTVYSSGNTIYF.

The V gene is TRBV6-6, the J gene TRBJ2-1; the D call from TCRdb, TRBD2, cannot be confirmed without DNA. Germline V lookup: CDR1 MNHNY, CDR2 SVGAGI (reference sequence). This CDR3 spans 16 amino acids. CDR3 loop: CASSPSSGGAHNEQFF.

This chain uses TRBV19 with TRBJ2-1; as DNA is missing, the TRBD2 call by TCRdb cannot be tested. Germline V gene data show CDR1 as LNHDA and CDR2 as SQIVND (reference sequence). The CDR3 consists of 14 residues. The CDR3 loop reads CASSASGGGNEQFF.

The rearrangement uses TRBV12-3 or TRBV12-4 and TRBJ2-3; with no DNA, the TCRdb D assignment of TRBD1 cannot be verified. The CDR3 runs to 16 residues. The chain's CDR3 is CASSLWKQGKTDTQYF.

This sequence joins TRBV18 and TRBJ2-7; absent DNA, TCRdb's TRBD2 call cannot be checked. The CDR3 runs to 16 residues. Germline V gives CDR1 KGHSH, CDR2 LQKENI. The CDR3 loop is CASSPRVSGRGYEQYF.